Following are 21 T cell receptor beta chains from one sample sequenced in a study of circulating CD8 cells and anti-PD-1 response in melanoma. Each library started from around 14 ng of total RNA using the QIAseq Immune Repertoire TCR panel. From the reads, TCRdb called clonotypes with MiXCR, one entry per CDR3 protein. The repertoire holds 500 to 800 distinct CDR3 sequences, approximately 8.1% seen once, with 15% to 20% in the top ten. Sorting of live CD3+CD8+TCRalphabeta+ cells by PD-1 and/or TIGIT gave four subsets. The specimen comprised CD8+ T cells from PBMCs, sampled at baseline or after one month of anti-PD-1 therapy (not recorded which). The receptors were gathered from a human donor with melanoma.

In this sample, this clonotype is medium-sized. The chain links TRBV7-2 to TRBJ2-3; D remains unclear. Germline CDR1 reads SGHTA; CDR2 reads FQGNSA. Between the trimmed V and J ends, which lost 1 base and 6 bases, there was a span of 5 bases. The CDR3 has 12 amino acids. The CDR3, as DNA: TGTGCCAGCAGCTTAGTCGGGGATACGCAGTATTTT. Its translation: CASSLVGDTQYF.

This clonotype has just one count. A much larger clone lies one base from this, so it may be a read error. The V and J genes are TRBV4-3 and TRBJ1-4, with D perhaps matching TRBD1 (5 bases). The CDR3 has 16 residues. Germline CDR1 reads LGHNA; CDR2 reads YSLEER. Deletions cut 0 bases from V and 8 bases from J, with 16 bases between. CDR3 loop: CASSQEGGDAREKLFF. The DNA of the CDR3 is TGCGCCAGCAGCCAAGAGGGCGGGGACGCGAGGGAAAAACTGTTTTTT.

In this sample, this clonotype is large (0.1 to 1%). The chain is built from TRBV4-1 and TRBJ1-5; 7 nucleotides agree with TRBD1. J lost 3 bases, V lost 4 bases, and 6 bases had no gene match. The CDR3 covers 15 residues. Germline-derived CDR1 and CDR2 are MGHRA and YSYEKL. The CDR3 sequence: CASSPTGVSNQPQHF. CDR3 coding DNA: TGCGCCAGCAGCCCCACAGGGGTTTCCAATCAGCCCCAGCATTTT.

By share of the sample, this clonotype is medium-sized. This chain links TRBV20-1 with TRBJ2-1; maybe TRBD2 (5 bases). CDR1 DFQATT and CDR2 SNEGSKA come from the germline V gene (reference sequence). CDR3 length: 13 residues. The CDR3 region is CSAGFGTYNEQFF. The CDR3 bases are TGCAGCGCCGGGTTCGGGACCTACAATGAGCAGTTCTTC.

This clonotype is judged medium-sized. The rearrangement links TRBV28 to TRBJ1-2; maybe TRBD1 (5 bases). The length of the CDR3 is 15 residues. The germline V gene has CDR1 MDHEN and CDR2 SYDVKM. Trimming took off 8 bases at V and 4 bases at J, with 20 bases between the two ends. As DNA, the CDR3 is TGTGCCAGCGGGAGGTGGGGGGAGCAGAGCTATGGCTACACCTTC. Protein product: CASGRWGEQSYGYTF.

Within the sample, this clonotype is large (0.1 to 1%). The chain recombines TRBV7-2 with TRBJ2-7, with TRBD2 identical over 13 bases. The CDR3 covers 19 residues. Looked up from germline, CDR1 is SGHTA and CDR2 is FQGNSA. The V and J ends lost 5 bases and 0 bases, in that order; junction bases with no gene match: 13. CDR3 bases: TGTGCCAGCAGCCCCCTCGGAACTAGCGGGGGGGCCCCCTCCTACGAGCAGTACTTC. It encodes CASSPLGTSGGAPSYEQYF.

By share of the sample, this clonotype is medium-sized (0.01 to 0.1%). The rearrangement links TRBV12-3 or TRBV12-4 to TRBJ2-7; D not resolved. The CDR3 consists of 12 residues. The ends were cut back, 1 base at V and 4 bases at J, with 5 bases in the middle. CDR3 in amino acids: CASSLDQYEQYF. In nucleotides, the CDR3 is TGTGCCAGCAGTTTAGACCAGTACGAGCAGTACTTC.

This clonotype is labeled large. V gene TRBV5-4 combines with J gene TRBJ2-1; 9 positions agree with TRBD1. Germline V CDR1 and CDR2: SGHNT, YYREEE (reference sequence). The CDR3 has 17 amino acids. V shed 9 bases and J 0 bases; nucleotides not matched to a gene: 13. The CDR3 protein is CATLDRGTPSSYNEQFF. The CDR3 nucleotides read TGTGCCACCCTGGACAGGGGAACTCCGAGCTCCTACAATGAGCAGTTCTTC. Drawing the rest from reference TRBV5-4 and TRBJ2-1, the complete variable domain is ETGVTQSPTHLIKTRGQQVTLRCSSQSGHNTVSWYQQALGQGPQFIFQYYREEENGRGNFPPRFSGLQFPNYSSELNVNALELDDSALYLCATLDRGTPSSYNEQFFGPGTRLTVL.

By its share, this clonotype is medium-sized. The V call is TRBV30, the J call TRBJ2-6, with D unresolved. V lost 2 bases, J lost 2 bases, and 7 bases lay in between. CDR3 length: 14 residues. Germline V gives CDR1 GTSNPN, CDR2 SVGIG (reference sequence). The CDR3 loop is CAWSFAAGANVLTF. The CDR3 coding sequence is TGTGCCTGGAGTTTTGCAGCTGGGGCCAACGTCCTGACTTTC.

This clonotype is termed large (0.1 to 1%). The V and J genes are TRBV4-1 and TRBJ2-1; D not certain. This CDR3 region has 15 residues. V lost 0 bases, J lost 3 bases, and 9 bases lay in between. CDR1 and CDR2 from the germline V gene are MGHRA and YSYEKL. The CDR3 is CASSQDRAVYNEQFF. The DNA of the CDR3 is TGCGCCAGCAGCCAAGATCGGGCAGTCTACAATGAGCAGTTCTTC.

This clonotype is categorized as medium-sized (0.01 to 0.1%). This chain uses TRBV5-4 with TRBJ2-7; possibly TRBD1 for D (6 bases). Looked up from germline, CDR1 is SGHNT and CDR2 is YYREEE (reference sequence). V lost 4 bases and J 2 bases, leaving 13 bases between the germline ends. The CDR3 is 14 amino acids. In DNA, the CDR3 is TGTGCCAGCAGCAACCGGGACAAGACCTACGAGCAGTACTTC. Amino acids: CASSNRDKTYEQYF.

On this clonotype: This may come from a read error, since a much larger clone is one base off. The chain uses TRBV19 and TRBJ2-1; D is unclear. The CDR3 runs 12 residues. The V gene's germline CDR1 is LNHDA and CDR2 SQIVND (reference sequence). Here the CDR3 DNA reads TGTGCCAGTAGTATTGGTAACAATGAGCGGTTCTTC. The encoded protein is CASSIGNNERFF.

This clonotype is deemed medium-sized. The rearrangement links TRBV20-1 to TRBJ2-7; D is perhaps TRBD2 (5 bases). The V and J ends lost 0 bases and 9 bases respectively, with 12 bases between them. There are 12 residues in the CDR3. Germline lookup yields CDR1 DFQATT and CDR2 SNEGSKA (reference sequence). The CDR3 sequence is CSARDLGEGQYF. CDR3 in DNA: TGCAGTGCTAGAGATCTGGGAGAAGGGCAGTACTTC.

By sample share, this clonotype is medium-sized. V usage is TRBV27 and J usage is TRBJ2-7; 7 bases map to TRBD1. Per the germline V gene, CDR1 is MNHEY and CDR2 is SMNVEV (reference sequence). Trimming cost V 3 bases and J 4 bases; bases outside gene matches: 9. The CDR3 runs 15 residues. CDR3 in DNA: TGTGCCAGCAGTTTTGGGGTTCCAGGGGGTTACGAGCAGTACTTC. It codes for CASSFGVPGGYEQYF.

The chain combines TRBV7-2 with TRBJ2-3, with a weak D call TRBD2 (7 bases). V was pared by 0 bases and J by 5 bases, with 21 bases between. The length of the CDR3 is 18 residues. The germline V gene encodes CDR1 SGHTA and CDR2 FQGNSA. The CDR3 protein is CASSLAPTVGGAGDTQYF. The DNA for the CDR3 is TGTGCCAGCAGCTTAGCCCCCACAGTGGGGGGGGCCGGAGATACGCAGTATTTT.

Relative to its sample, this clonotype is medium-sized. The V gene is TRBV19, the J gene TRBJ2-7; TRBD2 is a possible D gene (6 bases). V was shortened by 5 bases and J by 4 bases, with 12 bases between the two germline ends. The germline V gene has CDR1 LNHDA and CDR2 SQIVND (reference sequence). The CDR3 extends over 13 amino acids. CDR3 in DNA: TGTGCCAGTAGTCCAGGGACTGTGTACGAGCAGTACTTC. It yields the protein CASSPGTVYEQYF.

By frequency in the sample, this clonotype is medium-sized. The rearrangement joins TRBV7-2 to TRBJ2-5; TRBD2 matches 10 bases. V lost 2 bases, J lost 3 bases, and 12 bases stayed unmatched. CDR1 and CDR2 from the germline V gene are SGHTA and FQGNSA. This CDR3 spans 18 amino acids. The chain's CDR3 is CASSLFLSGGAQKETQYF. The CDR3 bases are TGTGCCAGCAGCTTATTCTTAAGCGGGGGGGCCCAGAAAGAGACCCAGTACTTC.

The table lists this clonotype with a few counts. The V and J genes are TRBV30 and TRBJ2-7; 10 bases are shared with TRBD1. CDR3 size: 15 residues. CDR1 GTSNPN and CDR2 SVGIG come from the germline V gene (reference sequence). V shed 2 bases and J 5 bases; nucleotides not matched to a gene: 9. This CDR3 reads CAWSMPGQGNNEQYF. For the CDR3, the DNA is TGTGCCTGGAGTATGCCGGGACAGGGGAACAACGAGCAGTACTTC.

Comments on this clonotype: This may stem from a read error, because a much larger clone lies one nucleotide away. V gene TRBV12-3 or TRBV12-4 combines with J gene TRBJ2-2; D unresolved. This CDR3 spans 12 amino acids. The ends were cut back, 5 bases at V and 0 bases at J, with 1 base in the middle. The DNA of the CDR3 is TGTGCCAGCAGTGCGAACACCGGGGAGCTGTTTTTT. Translation gives CASSANTGELFF.

Only one count was recorded for this clonotype. The rearrangement links TRBV7-2 to TRBJ2-3; a possible D gene is TRBD1 (6 bases). This CDR3 spans 18 amino acids. Germline V gene data show CDR1 as SGHTA and CDR2 as FQGNSA. Trimming left V 4 bases short and J 7 bases short, with 27 bases between. CDR3 coding DNA: TGTGCCAGCAGCTCAGCCCCCACAGTGGTGGGGGCCGGAAATACGCAGTATTTT. Amino acids: CASSSAPTVVGAGNTQYF.

This clonotype is medium-sized by share. The V gene is TRBV3-1, the J gene TRBJ2-1; D remains unclear. Trimming removed 1 base from V and 0 bases from J, with 10 bases in between. The CDR3 is 16 residues long. Germline V gene sequence: CDR1 LGHDT, CDR2 YNNKEL (reference sequence). In DNA form, the CDR3 reads TGTGCCAGCAGCCAAGGCGATGTCCCCTCCTACAATGAGCAGTTCTTC. Encoded protein: CASSQGDVPSYNEQFF.